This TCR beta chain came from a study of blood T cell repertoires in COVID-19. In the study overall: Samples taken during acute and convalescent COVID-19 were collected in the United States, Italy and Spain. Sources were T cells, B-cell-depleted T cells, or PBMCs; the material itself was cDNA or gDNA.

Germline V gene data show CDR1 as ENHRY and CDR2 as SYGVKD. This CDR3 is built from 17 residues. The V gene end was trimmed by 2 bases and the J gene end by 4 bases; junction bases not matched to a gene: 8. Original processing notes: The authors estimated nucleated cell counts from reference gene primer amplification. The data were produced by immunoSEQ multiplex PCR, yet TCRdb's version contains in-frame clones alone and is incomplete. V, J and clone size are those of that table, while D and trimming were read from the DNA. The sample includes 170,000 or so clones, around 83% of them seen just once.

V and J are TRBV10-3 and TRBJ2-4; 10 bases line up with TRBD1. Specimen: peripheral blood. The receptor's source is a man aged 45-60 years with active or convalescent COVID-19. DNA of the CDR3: TGTGCCATCAGTGAGGGGACAGGGGAGGGGAAGAAAAACATTCAGTACTTC. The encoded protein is CAISEGTGEGKKNIQYF.